These 7 T cell receptor beta chains were all obtained from the same sample, sequenced in a study of shared clonotypes between healthy human individuals. CD8 cells regarded as naive lacked CD45RO, were positively chosen for CCR7, and omitted terminally differentiated effector memory CD45RA+ cells. Here immunoSEQ multiplex PCR was the method, and the copy in TCRdb shows in-frame clones only, minus some. Of hundreds of thousands of clones listed, about 95% were seen once; the top ten hold around 0.12%. The sequencing input was naive CD8+ T cells sorted from blood. The source is a woman aged 25 to 39 in good health.

As regards this clone: Other nucleotide sequences from this sample produce the same CDR3. The CDR3 protein is CASSFRVEQYF. In DNA, the CDR3 is TGTGCCAGCAGTTTTAGAGTCGAGCAGTACTTC. V usage is TRBV28 and J usage is TRBJ2-7; D is ambiguous. This CDR3 has 11 amino acids. V gave up 3 bases and J gave up 6 bases, with 6 bases separating them. CDR1 is MDHEN and CDR2 is SYDVKM in the germline V gene.

The chain recombines TRBV7-9 with TRBJ2-5; D ambiguous. Germline V gene data show CDR1 as SEHNR and CDR2 as FQNEAQ (reference sequence). The V gene lost 2 bases and the J gene lost 5 bases, with 12 bases spanning the gap. CDR3 length: 14 amino acids. CDR3 amino acids: CASSLTAFGETQYF. CDR3 in DNA: TGTGCCAGCAGCTTAACGGCCTTTGGGGAGACCCAGTACTTC.

The genes are TRBV2 and TRBJ2-7; TRBD2 is a possible D gene (6 bases). Germline CDR1 reads SNHLY; CDR2 reads FYNNEI. V was clipped by 9 bases and J by 4 bases, with 19 bases between them. The CDR3 has 14 residues. CDR3 sequence: CARTRLDGGYEQYF. DNA for the CDR3: TGTGCCAGGACTAGACTCGACGGCGGGTACGAGCAGTACTTC.

This sequence joins TRBV4-1 and TRBJ1-1; D possibly corresponds to TRBD1 (5 bases). This CDR3 comprises 13 residues. Between the trimmed V and J ends, which lost 4 bases and 7 bases, there was a span of 13 bases. CDR1 is MGHRA, CDR2 YSYEKL, per germline. CDR3 amino acids: CASSRPRQHEAFF. The CDR3 DNA reads as TGCGCCAGCAGCCGACCGAGACAGCATGAAGCTTTCTTT.

The rearrangement links TRBV14 to TRBJ2-3, with D perhaps matching TRBD1 (6 bases). Per germline, CDR1 SGHDN and CDR2 FVKESK. V was trimmed by 2 bases and J by 4 bases, leaving 31 bases between them. The CDR3 is 21 amino acids. CDR3 nucleotide sequence: TGTGCCAGCAGCCAAAAATCTTGGGGCCCTACAGGGAAAAGGTTTTCAGATACGCAGTATTTT. Protein product: CASSQKSWGPTGKRFSDTQYF.

CDR3 in DNA: TGTGCCTGGAGTGTTTCGACTAGTAGCTCCTACGAGCAGTACTTC. Translated: CAWSVSTSSSYEQYF. The V gene is TRBV30, the J gene TRBJ2-7; D is perhaps TRBD2 (6 bases). Germline V gene lookup returns CDR1 GTSNPN and CDR2 SVGIG (reference sequence). The ends were cut back, 0 bases at V and 0 bases at J, with 12 bases in the middle. This CDR3 spans 15 amino acids. The full variable domain, with the rest looked up from reference TRBV30 and TRBJ2-7, is SQTIHQWPATLVQPVGSPLSLECTVEGTSNPNLYWYRQAAGRGLQLLFYSVGIGQISSEVPQNLSASRPQDRQFILSSKKLLLSDSGFYLCAWSVSTSSSYEQYFGPGTRLTVT.

Comments on this clone: Other DNA sequences of this sample code for an identical CDR3. V gene TRBV4-1 combines with J gene TRBJ2-1, with TRBD2 as a possible D gene (5 bases). The germline V and J ends were trimmed by 0 bases and 2 bases, with 11 bases remaining between them. Per the germline V gene, CDR1 is MGHRA and CDR2 is YSYEKL. The CDR3 sequence is 16 residues long. This CDR3 is CASSQDSGSTYNEQFF. CDR3 nucleotide sequence: TGCGCCAGCAGCCAAGATAGTGGGAGTACCTACAATGAGCAGTTCTTC.